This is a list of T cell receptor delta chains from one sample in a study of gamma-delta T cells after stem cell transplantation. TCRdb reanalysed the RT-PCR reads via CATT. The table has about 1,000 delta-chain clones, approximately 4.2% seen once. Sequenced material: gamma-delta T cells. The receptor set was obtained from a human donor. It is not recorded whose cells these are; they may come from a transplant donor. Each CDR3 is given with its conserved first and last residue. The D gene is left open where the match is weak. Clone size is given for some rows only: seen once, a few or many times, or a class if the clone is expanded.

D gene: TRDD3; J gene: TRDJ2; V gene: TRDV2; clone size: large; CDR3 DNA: TGTGCCTGTGACACAATACACGGTAGCGGTTTTTTGGGGGACCAGGCTTTGACAGCACAACTCTTCTTT; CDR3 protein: CACDTIHGSGFLGDQALTAQLFF
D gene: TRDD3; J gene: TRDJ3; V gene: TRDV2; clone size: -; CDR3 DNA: TGTGCCTGTGACCGCGTACTGGGGGAGTCAAGCTCCTGTGACACCCGACCGATGTTTTTC; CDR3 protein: CACDRVLGESSSCDTRPMFF
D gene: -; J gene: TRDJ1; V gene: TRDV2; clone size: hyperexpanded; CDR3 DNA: TGTGCCTGTGACACCGGTTTCGGGGGGTTCACCGATAAACTCATCTTT; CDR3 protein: CACDTGFGGFTDKLIF
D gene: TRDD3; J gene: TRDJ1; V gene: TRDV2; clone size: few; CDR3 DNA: TGTGCCTGCGACACCGTCCTACCCGAACCTCGTACTGGGGGGTACAAGGAAGTCACCGATAAACTCATCTTT; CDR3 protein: CACDTVLPEPRTGGYKEVTDKLIF
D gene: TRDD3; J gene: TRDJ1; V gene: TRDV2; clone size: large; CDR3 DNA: TGTGCCTGTGATCCGGTACTGGGGGATACGGGGAACACCGATAAACTCATCTTT; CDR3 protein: CACDPVLGDTGNTDKLIF
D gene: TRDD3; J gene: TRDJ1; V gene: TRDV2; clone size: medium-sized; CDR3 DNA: TGTGCCTGTGACACCCTTATACTGGGGGATACGGCTACCACCGATAAACTCATCTTT; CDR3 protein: CACDTLILGDTATTDKLIF
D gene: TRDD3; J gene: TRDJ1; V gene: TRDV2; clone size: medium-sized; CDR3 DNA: TGTGCCTGTGACACCCTTCGGGGTCCTACTGGGGGACACACCGATAAACTCATCTTT; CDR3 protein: CACDTLRGPTGGHTDKLIF
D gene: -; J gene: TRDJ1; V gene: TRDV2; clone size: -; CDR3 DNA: TGTGCCTGTGACACCCTCCCCGTTGAGATTGGGTTGAAACGCCACACCGCTAAACTCATCTTT; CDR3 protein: CACDTLPVEIGLKRHTAKLIF
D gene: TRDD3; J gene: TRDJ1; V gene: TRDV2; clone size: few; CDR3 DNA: TGTGCCTGCGACACCGTCCTACCCGAACCTCGTACTGGGGGATACAAGGAAGTCACCGATAAACTCATCTTT; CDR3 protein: CACDTVLPEPRTGGYKEVTDKLIF
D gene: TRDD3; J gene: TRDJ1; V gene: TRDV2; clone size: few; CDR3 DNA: TGTGCCTGTGACACCGTCGGACTGGGGGACACCGATAAACTCATCTTT; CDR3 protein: CACDTVGLGDTDKLIF
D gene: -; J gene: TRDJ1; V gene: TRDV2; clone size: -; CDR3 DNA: TGTGCCTGTGACACCATAGGGTTCCCTGTCGGTGCTGGTGACTCTCTAACGGGCGATAAACTCATCTTT; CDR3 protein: CACDTIGFPVGAGDSLTGDKLIF
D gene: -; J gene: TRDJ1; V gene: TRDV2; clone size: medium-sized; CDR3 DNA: TGTGCCTGTGACCAGTTGAACCGCAACACCGATAAACTCATCTTT; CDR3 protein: CACDQLNRNTDKLIF
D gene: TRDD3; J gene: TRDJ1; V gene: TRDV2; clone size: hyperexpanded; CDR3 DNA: TGTGCCTGTGACACCCTCTCTGGGGGACCCCCCCGAGAACACTTCCATAAACTCATCTTT; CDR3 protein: CACDTLSGGPPREHFHKLIF
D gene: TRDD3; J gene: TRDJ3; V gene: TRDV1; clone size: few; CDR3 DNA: TGTGCCCAGTTCCCTTTGAGTTCTTTGTGGGGGATAGGGGACGACGGTGGGAGCTCCTGGGACACCCGACAGATGTTTTTC; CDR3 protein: CAQFPLSSLWGIGDDGGSSWDTRQMFF
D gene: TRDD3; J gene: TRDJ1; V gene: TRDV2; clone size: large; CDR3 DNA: TGTGCCTGTGACAAACTGGGGGATACGCTGTACACCGATAAACTCATCTTT; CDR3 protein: CACDKLGDTLYTDKLIF
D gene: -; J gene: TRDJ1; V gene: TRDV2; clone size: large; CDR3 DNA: TGTGCCTGTGACCCGTCCCCGGGGGGCACCGATAAACTCATCTTT; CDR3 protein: CACDPSPGGTDKLIF